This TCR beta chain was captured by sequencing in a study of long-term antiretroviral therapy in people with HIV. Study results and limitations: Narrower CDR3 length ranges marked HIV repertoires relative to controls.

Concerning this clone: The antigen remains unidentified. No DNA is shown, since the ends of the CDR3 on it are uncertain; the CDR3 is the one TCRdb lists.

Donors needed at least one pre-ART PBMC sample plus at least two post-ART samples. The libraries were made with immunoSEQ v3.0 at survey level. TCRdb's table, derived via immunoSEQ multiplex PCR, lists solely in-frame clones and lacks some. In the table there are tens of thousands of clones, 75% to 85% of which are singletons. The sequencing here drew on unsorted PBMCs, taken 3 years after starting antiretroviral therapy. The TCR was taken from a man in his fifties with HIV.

This chain's CDR3 is CASGLERDRGNTIYF. The chain has TRBV12-5 and TRBJ1-3; the table's D call of TRBD1 was not tested on the DNA. The V gene's germline CDR1 is LGHNT and CDR2 FRNRAP. The CDR3 is 15 amino acids long, termini counted.